These 14 T cell receptor beta chains were all obtained from the same sample, sequenced in a study of T cells in Graves' hyperthyroidism and ophthalmopathy. What was amplified from RNA transcripts were TCR beta CDR3 regions. The TCR CDR3 was amplified in a first-round RT-PCR using the HTBI primer set. TCRdb fed the multiplex PCR reads into MiXCR, producing one record per CDR3 protein. The sample records some 490,000 distinct CDR3 sequences, 22% being singletons. Sequences were obtained from blood. All receptors come from a woman in her seventies with Graves' ophthalmopathy.

This chain connects TRBV20-1 to TRBJ1-2; 7 nucleotides match TRBD1. Losses at the gene ends were 2 bases for V and 2 bases for J; bases not matched to a gene: 2. This CDR3 is built from 13 residues. CDR1 and CDR2 (germline): DFQATT, SNEGSKA (reference sequence). The CDR3 sequence is CSARNRGNYGYTF. Written as DNA, the CDR3 is TGCAGTGCTAGAAACAGGGGCAACTATGGCTACACCTTC.

V usage is TRBV27 and J usage is TRBJ1-1; D is uncertain. CDR1 MNHEY and CDR2 SMNVEV come from the germline V gene (reference sequence). V was clipped by 7 bases and J by 7 bases, with 19 bases between them. This CDR3 comprises 14 residues. Here the CDR3 DNA reads TGTGCCAGCACCCGACGAGTGGGAGGAGGTGAAGCTTTCTTT. It codes for CASTRRVGGGEAFF.

This clonotype was recorded many times. The chain joins TRBV11-2 to TRBJ1-1; 10 nucleotides line up with TRBD1. V trimming: 3 bases; J trimming: 8 bases; junction bases outside the gene matches: 6. This CDR3 is built from 14 residues. The germline gives CDR1 SGHAT, CDR2 FQNNGV. The DNA of the CDR3 is TGTGCCAGCAGCTTTGGACAGGGGGTCGAAGAAGCTTTCTTT. The encoded protein is CASSFGQGVEEAFF.

V usage is TRBV9 and J usage is TRBJ2-5, with 8 bases lining up with TRBD2. CDR1 is SGDLS and CDR2 is YYNGEE in the germline V gene. J was trimmed by 5 bases and V by 4 bases; bases with no gene match: 10. CDR3 length: 15 amino acids. The CDR3 bases are TGTGCCAGCAGCTCCGGGGGGGGGCTCCGGGAGACCCAGTACTTC. Amino acids: CASSSGGGLRETQYF.

This clonotype was seen a handful of times. The J gene is TRBJ2-7, the V gene TRBV5-1, with 7 bases aligning to TRBD1. This CDR3 has 15 residues. The J segment lost 6 bases and the V segment lost 4 bases, leaving 13 bases of the junction unmatched. Per germline, CDR1 SGHRS and CDR2 YFSETQ. The CDR3 reads CASSPSTGTLGEQYF. The CDR3 DNA is TGCGCCAGCAGCCCTTCGACAGGGACCCTAGGCGAGCAGTACTTC.

Many counts were recorded for this clonotype. The V gene is TRBV28, the J gene TRBJ1-5; perhaps TRBD1 as D (5 bases). This CDR3 has 14 amino acids. Trimming shortened V by 5 bases and J by 3 bases, and 11 bases separated the two germline ends. Germline assignment: CDR1 MDHEN and CDR2 SYDVKM. The CDR3 DNA sequence: TGTGCCAGCAGTCGGGACGTTCTCAATCAGCCCCAGCATTTT. It codes for CASSRDVLNQPQHF.

J is TRBJ2-5 and V is TRBV4-1; D may be TRBD1 (6 bases). This CDR3 spans 15 amino acids. V lost 3 bases and J lost 8, with 19 bases in between. Per germline, CDR1 MGHRA and CDR2 YSYEKL. The chain's CDR3 is CASSQDGQTKRTQYF. CDR3 nucleotides: TGCGCCAGCAGCCAGGACGGACAGACTAAGAGAACCCAGTACTTC.

The chain links TRBV12-3 or TRBV12-4 to TRBJ2-1; 9 bases are shared with TRBD2. The V and J ends lost 6 bases and 3 bases, in that order; junction bases with no gene match: 6. The CDR3 totals 15 residues. CDR3 sequence: CASSLRTSVYNEQFF. CDR3 DNA sequence: TGTGCCAGCAGCCTTCGGACTAGCGTCTACAATGAGCAGTTCTTC.

Note on this clonotype: A much larger clone differs by one base, so this may be a read error. The J gene is TRBJ2-7, the V gene TRBV6-1; D not resolved. This CDR3 is built from 13 residues. Germline V gene lookup returns CDR1 MNHNS and CDR2 SASEGT. V lost 3 bases and J lost 3, with 9 bases in between. CDR3 residues: CASSDPRFYEQYF. DNA of the CDR3: TGTGCCAGCAGTGACCCAAGGTTCTACGAGCAGTACTTC.

The chain has TRBV24-1 and TRBJ2-2; D remains ambiguous. CDR3 length: 14 residues. V was shortened by 7 bases and J by 1 base, with 9 bases between the two germline ends. Germline V gene data show CDR1 as KGHDR and CDR2 as SFDVKD. The CDR3 here is CATSPTKNTGELFF. CDR3 coding DNA: TGTGCCACCAGCCCAACAAAGAACACCGGGGAGCTGTTTTTT.

At least ten counts were recorded for this clonotype. This sequence joins TRBV12-3 or TRBV12-4 and TRBJ1-5; 7 positions match TRBD1. The V and J ends lost 4 bases and 3 bases, in that order; junction bases with no gene match: 3. The CDR3 contains 14 residues. The CDR3 DNA sequence: TGTGCCAGCAGTTCGGACAGGCACAATCAGCCCCAGCATTTT. Amino acids: CASSSDRHNQPQHF.

This clonotype was counted only a few times. V and J are TRBV18 and TRBJ1-6; TRBD1 agrees at 8 bases. The ends lost 5 bases at V and 14 bases at J; junction bases unmatched: 5. In germline, CDR1 is KGHSH, CDR2 LQKENI. The CDR3 spans 12 residues. The CDR3 here is CASSITGGSLHF. The DNA of the CDR3 is TGTGCCAGCTCAATTACAGGGGGATCCCTCCACTTT.

This rearrangement joins TRBV5-6 to TRBJ2-1; D is undetermined. The CDR3 sequence is 11 residues long. Deletions cut 2 bases from V and 9 bases from J, with 6 bases between. From germline, CDR1 is SGHDT and CDR2 YYEEEE. CDR3 bases: TGTGCCAGCAGCTTAAGGAGTGAGCAGTTCTTC. Encoded protein: CASSLRSEQFF. Full variable domain (rest looked up from reference TRBV5-6 and TRBJ2-1): DAGVTQSPTHLIKTRGQQVTLRCSPKSGHDTVSWYQQALGQGPQFIFQYYEEEERQRGNFPDRFSGHQFPNYSSELNVNALLLGDSALYLCASSLRSEQFFGPGTRLTVL.

The sample holds many counts of this clonotype. The rearrangement joins TRBV3-1 to TRBJ2-7; D unclear. CDR1 is LGHDT, CDR2 YNNKEL, per germline (reference sequence). Trimming removed 1 base from V and 2 bases from J, with 3 bases in between. This CDR3 contains 12 residues. CDR3 region: CASSQVAYEQYF. CDR3 DNA sequence: TGTGCCAGCAGCCAAGTAGCCTACGAGCAGTACTTC.